The 21 T cell receptor beta chains below were found in one sample sequenced in a study of blood T cell repertoires in COVID-19. Data came from immunoSEQ multiplex PCR; TCRdb stores just in-frame clones and leaves some out. This sample has approximately 180,000 clones, with 65% to 90% found just once. The sequencing input was PBMCs or T cells enriched from blood (not recorded which). The receptors were sampled from a woman aged 55 to 70 with acute COVID-19.

J is TRBJ2-5 and V is TRBV5-6, with a possible D match to TRBD2 (6 bases). Trimming removed 4 bases from V and 5 bases from J, with 21 bases in between. Germline lookup yields CDR1 SGHDT and CDR2 YYEEEE. The CDR3 totals 16 residues. CDR3 in amino acids: CASSRRVASGLETQYF. The CDR3, as DNA: TGTGCCAGCAGCAGGAGGGTGGCGTCGGGATTGGAGACCCAGTACTTC.

This sequence joins TRBV5-5 and TRBJ1-1, with unresolved D. Germline CDR1 is SGHKS and CDR2 is YYEKEE (reference sequence). V gave up 0 bases and J gave up 7 bases, with 16 bases separating them. This CDR3 spans 15 amino acids. The DNA for the CDR3 is TGTGCCAGCAGCTTGGAGTTCGGGGTTTTGAATGAAGCTTTCTTT. Its protein is CASSLEFGVLNEAFF.

This clone was recorded at least ten times. V is TRBV19 and J is TRBJ1-5; maybe TRBD1 (5 bases). The CDR3 is made up of 15 amino acids. V dropped 1 base and J dropped 6 bases, with 13 bases sitting between them. CDR1 and CDR2 (germline): LNHDA, SQIVND (reference sequence). CDR3 loop: CASSIGGQPGQPQHF. The CDR3 nucleotides are TGTGCCAGTAGTATAGGGGGCCAGCCGGGTCAGCCCCAGCATTTT.

The chain employs TRBV5-4 and TRBJ1-2, with 8 bases fitting TRBD1. This CDR3 comprises 15 residues. Germline loops: CDR1 SGHNT, CDR2 YYREEE (reference sequence). The junction had 8 bases not matched to a gene; V was cut back by 2 bases and J by 5 bases. The CDR3 spells CASSLVGTGGYGYTF. For the CDR3, the DNA is TGTGCCAGCAGCTTAGTAGGTACAGGGGGTTATGGCTACACCTTC.

The J gene is TRBJ2-7, the V gene TRBV10-3; 9 nucleotides agree with TRBD1. The CDR3 sequence is 15 residues long. After removal of 0 bases from V and 5 bases from J, the junction contained 5 bases not matched to a gene. The germline gives CDR1 ENHRY, CDR2 SYGVKD. The CDR3 bases are TGTGCCATCAGTGAGTCGGGACAGGGTTTCAACGAGCAGTACTTC. Translation gives CAISESGQGFNEQYF.

The J gene is TRBJ1-5, the V gene TRBV7-9, with 8 bases that match TRBD1. CDR1 SEHNR and CDR2 FQNEAQ come from the germline V gene (reference sequence). The CDR3 spans 17 residues. The V segment lost 5 bases and the J segment 0 bases; nucleotides outside the gene matches: 9. The DNA for the CDR3 is TGTGCCAGCAGCCGGACAGGGCGGTTGGATAGCAATCAGCCCCAGCATTTT. Protein product: CASSRTGRLDSNQPQHF.

V and J are TRBV18 and TRBJ2-2, with 10 bases fitting TRBD1. The CDR3 length is 16 residues. V was clipped by 3 bases and J by 1 base; unmatched bases: 2. In germline, CDR1 is KGHSH, CDR2 LQKENI. CDR3 amino acids: CASSPTGGKNTGELFF. The CDR3 nucleotides are TGTGCCAGCTCACCGACAGGGGGCAAGAACACCGGGGAGCTGTTTTTT.

The chain combines TRBV9 with TRBJ1-2; TRBD1 is a possible D gene (5 bases). CDR3 length: 13 residues. V lost 0 bases to trimming and J lost 6 bases, with 9 bases between them. Germline V gene lookup returns CDR1 SGDLS and CDR2 YYNGEE. This CDR3 reads CASSVGPGHGYTF. The CDR3 DNA reads TGTGCCAGCAGCGTAGGGCCAGGGCATGGCTACACCTTC. Full variable domain (outside the CDR3, taken from reference TRBV9 and TRBJ1-2): DSGVTQTPKHLITATGQRVTLRCSPRSGDLSVYWYQQSLDQGLQFLIQYYNGEERAKGNILERFSAQQFPDLHSELNLSSLELGDSALYFCASSVGPGHGYTFGSGTRLTVV.

This sequence joins TRBV4-1 and TRBJ1-6; D is perhaps TRBD1 (5 bases). CDR3 length: 17 residues. Germline V CDR1 and CDR2: MGHRA, YSYEKL. V lost 7 bases, J lost 1 base, and 17 bases lay in between. The CDR3 loop is CASNSRQSASYNSPLHF. The CDR3 DNA sequence: TGCGCCAGCAATAGTAGACAGTCAGCGTCCTATAATTCACCCCTCCACTTT.

V and J are TRBV7-2 and TRBJ2-1, with TRBD2 as a possible D gene (6 bases). The CDR3 contains 15 residues. Between the trimmed V and J ends, which lost 4 bases and 3 bases, there was a span of 13 bases. CDR1 and CDR2 from the germline V gene are SGHTA and FQGNSA. Here the CDR3 DNA reads TGTGCCAGCAGCTCAGGGCCTAGCGACTACAATGAGCAGTTCTTC. Encoded protein: CASSSGPSDYNEQFF.

The table lists this clone with a few counts. The rearrangement links TRBV7-2 to TRBJ1-2, with TRBD1 matching 7 bases. The V gene's germline CDR1 is SGHTA and CDR2 FQGNSA. This CDR3 spans 14 amino acids. V gave up 1 base and J gave up 6 bases; unmatched junction bases: 5. The CDR3 reads CASSLDTGAHGYTF. CDR3 nucleotide sequence: TGTGCCAGCAGCTTAGACACAGGGGCGCATGGCTACACCTTC.

CDR3 protein: CASSSSGGGEKETQYF. In DNA, the CDR3 is TGTGCCAGCAGCTCCTCGGGGGGGGGAGAAAAAGAGACCCAGTACTTC. This chain connects TRBV4-2 to TRBJ2-5; TRBD2 aligns across 8 bases. This CDR3 has 16 amino acids. J gave up 3 bases and V 5 bases, and 11 bases lay outside the gene matches. The germline V gene has CDR1 LGHNA and CDR2 YNFKEQ.

This clone has at least ten counts. The CDR3 region has the DNA TGTGCCAGCAGCGTAAACGGATTGAGGACAGATACGCAGTATTTT. It yields the protein CASSVNGLRTDTQYF. This rearrangement joins TRBV9 to TRBJ2-3; no clear D. V dropped 1 base and J dropped 3 bases, with 12 bases sitting between them. The CDR3 spans 15 residues. Per germline, CDR1 SGDLS and CDR2 YYNGEE.

This clone has just a few counts. The chain combines TRBV9 with TRBJ2-7, with D maybe TRBD1 (5 bases). Trimming left V 3 bases short and J 2 bases short, with 9 bases between. Looked up from germline, CDR1 is SGDLS and CDR2 is YYNGEE. The CDR3 runs to 13 residues. CDR3 protein: CASSEGSAYEQYF. CDR3 nucleotide sequence: TGTGCCAGCAGCGAGGGGTCCGCCTACGAGCAGTACTTC.

The V call is TRBV28, the J call TRBJ1-6; the match to TRBD1 covers 8 bases. Germline CDR1 reads MDHEN; CDR2 reads SYDVKM. Germline trimming cut 8 bases from V and 7 bases from J; bases unmatched to any gene: 7. CDR3 length: 14 amino acids. CDR3 DNA: TGTGCCAGCGTACGACAGGGGCACAATTCACCCCTCCACTTT. Its protein is CASVRQGHNSPLHF.

The CDR3 sequence is CASRAGDYGYTF. In DNA form, the CDR3 reads TGTGCCAGCAGAGCAGGCGACTATGGCTACACCTTC. The V and J genes are TRBV28 and TRBJ1-2, with unresolved D. Germline CDR1 MDHEN, CDR2 SYDVKM. V lost 6 bases, J lost 3 bases, and 8 bases lay in between. This CDR3 region has 12 residues.

This clone was seen just once. The chain recombines TRBV7-2 with TRBJ2-5; D possibly corresponds to TRBD2 (5 bases). V lost 5 bases, J lost 5 bases, and 12 bases lay in between. Germline V lookup: CDR1 SGHTA, CDR2 FQGNSA. The CDR3 length is 13 residues. CDR3 nucleotides: TGTGCCAGCAGCCATACTAGTGATGAGACCCAGTACTTC. It encodes CASSHTSDETQYF.

The rearrangement uses TRBV5-5 and TRBJ2-2, with TRBD2 matching over 7 bases. The CDR3 covers 15 residues. From germline, CDR1 is SGHKS and CDR2 YYEKEE (reference sequence). Losses at the gene ends were 4 bases for V and 7 bases for J; bases not matched to a gene: 10. The CDR3 loop is CASSPFSGGSGELFF. The CDR3 DNA is TGTGCCAGCAGCCCATTTTCGGGGGGTAGCGGGGAGCTGTTTTTT.

This clone was observed a few times. The gene calls are TRBV7-2 and TRBJ2-5; D is perhaps TRBD1 (5 bases). This CDR3 has 11 residues. Germline V lookup: CDR1 SGHTA, CDR2 FQGNSA. Trimming left V 6 bases short and J 9 bases short, with 11 bases between. In DNA form, the CDR3 reads TGTGCCAGCAGTCAAGGGGTGGCCCAGTACTTC. This sequence encodes CASSQGVAQYF.

The chain carries TRBV28 and TRBJ2-7; D possibly corresponds to TRBD2 (6 bases). CDR3 length equals 13 residues. V lost 5 bases and J lost 3, with 11 bases in between. The germline V gene encodes CDR1 MDHEN and CDR2 SYDVKM. DNA of the CDR3: TGTGCCAGCAGTCGGGGGAGGAGCTACGAGCAGTACGTC. Encoded protein: CASSRGRSYEQYV.

This CDR3 is CASSLDRGLAGELFF. The CDR3 coding sequence is TGTGCCAGCAGCTTAGACAGGGGGCTGGCCGGGGAGCTGTTTTTT. This chain joins TRBV11-2 and TRBJ2-2; 8 bases align to TRBD1. Germline V gene sequence: CDR1 SGHAT, CDR2 FQNNGV. The CDR3 has 15 residues. V dropped 0 bases and J dropped 6; count of bases not matched to a gene: 3.